This TCR beta chain was captured in a study of CD8 T cells in ankylosing spondylitis. Points from the study as a whole: Within matched ankylosing spondylitis synovial fluid, disease-linked clones were reportedly significantly enriched. In peripheral blood, disease-linked CD8+ clones occurred at relatively low frequencies. A motif in TCR beta, a set of eight highly homologous variants, appeared characteristic of ankylosing spondylitis blood.

Using quantitative 5'-RACE with molecular barcodes, the authors made TCR beta libraries. TCRdb reprocessed the 5' RACE reads with MiXCR, giving one entry per CDR3 protein. The sample has hundreds of thousands of distinct CDR3 sequences, 15% to 20% seen once. Of note for this clonotype: The antigen is not known.

The CDR3 covers 15 residues. Germline V gene sequence: CDR1 SGHAT, CDR2 FQDESV (reference sequence). V trimming: 0 bases; J trimming: 4 bases; junction bases outside the gene matches: 4. Sequencing was done on a sample of blood, either unsorted or a sorted T cell fraction (not recorded which). The rearrangement uses TRBV11-1 and TRBJ1-2; 8 bases map to TRBD1. This clonotype was sampled from a male donor with ankylosing spondylitis. CDR3 nucleotide sequence: TGTGCCAGCAGCTTAGCGGGACAGGCCTCCTATGGCTACACCTTC. Translated: CASSLAGQASYGYTF.